This is a list of T cell receptor beta chains from one sample in a study of monozygotic twins with inflammatory bowel disease. TCRdb re-called the 5' RACE reads; one entry per CDR3 protein, DNA not given. This table lists approximately 400,000 distinct CDR3 sequences. The sequencing sample was made of blood. The receptors shown here come from a human donor with ulcerative colitis or Crohn's disease, or a healthy co-twin of an affected twin (not recorded which). Both conserved end residues are part of each CDR3. The order of the fields is CDR3 protein, J gene, CDR3 length, V gene.

CASSLVGLASEQFF | TRBJ2-1 | 14 | TRBV7-3
CASRTGVTGELFF | TRBJ2-2 | 13 | TRBV27
CSARDTRDGRFGANVLTF | TRBJ2-6 | 18 | TRBV20-1
CASKPPENTEAFF | TRBJ1-1 | 13 | TRBV19
CSAPLGSYGYTF | TRBJ1-2 | 12 | TRBV20-1
CSARGLAGGPQFF | TRBJ2-1 | 13 | TRBV20-1
CSARVLGVMASGNTIYF | TRBJ1-3 | 17 | TRBV20-1
CASSLEFTTEQYF | TRBJ2-7 | 13 | TRBV5-8
CASRQSLSHEQYF | TRBJ2-7 | 13 | TRBV5-1
CASSSQYREQFF | TRBJ2-1 | 12 | TRBV5-1
CASSLGGETGELFF | TRBJ2-2 | 14 | TRBV5-1
CASRTLRQDSPLHF | TRBJ1-6 | 14 | TRBV6-1